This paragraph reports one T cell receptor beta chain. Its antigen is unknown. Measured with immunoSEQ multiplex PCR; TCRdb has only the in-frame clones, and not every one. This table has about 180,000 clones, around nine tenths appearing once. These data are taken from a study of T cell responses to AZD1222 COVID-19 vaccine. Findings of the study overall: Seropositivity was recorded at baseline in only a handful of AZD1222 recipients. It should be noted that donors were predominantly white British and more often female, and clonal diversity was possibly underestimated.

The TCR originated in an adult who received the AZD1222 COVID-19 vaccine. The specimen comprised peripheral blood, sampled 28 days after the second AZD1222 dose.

CDR3 sequence reads: CASSLDNSPLHF. In DNA, the CDR3 is TGCGCCAGCAGCTTAGATAATTCACCCCTCCACTTT. The rearrangement uses TRBV5-1 and TRBJ1-6; no reliable D call. The CDR3 length is 12 residues. Germline V CDR1 and CDR2: SGHRS, YFSETQ. V was pared by 2 bases and J by 5 bases, with 2 bases between.